These 16 T cell receptor beta chains came from one sample sequenced in a study of CD8+CD57+ T cells in acquired aplastic anemia. Using genomic DNA as the template, TCR beta VDJ and CDR3 profiling was carried out. TCRdb reprocessed the reads with MiXCR, giving one entry per CDR3 protein. The repertoire includes approximately 220,000 distinct CDR3 sequences, roughly 53% of them detected once, and around 20% sits in the top ten. Patients chosen for sequencing had shown CD8+CD57+ cell expansion by flow cytometry. Source material: sorted CD4+, CD8+, or CD8+CD57+ T cells (not recorded which) from PBMCs. The receptor source for this set is a human donor with aplastic anemia.

In its sample, this clonotype was seen many times. The gene calls are TRBV7-8 and TRBJ2-3, with 9 nucleotides matching TRBD2. Germline trimming cut 5 bases from V and 4 bases from J; bases unmatched to any gene: 13. The germline V gene encodes CDR1 SGHVS and CDR2 FQNEAQ. There are 17 residues in the CDR3. CDR3 in amino acids: CASSTGLAGRGADTQYF. In nucleotides, the CDR3 is TGTGCCAGCAGCACGGGACTAGCTGGCCGGGGCGCAGATACGCAGTATTTT.

V and J are TRBV6-2 or TRBV6-3 and TRBJ2-7; D is possibly TRBD2 (5 bases). CDR1 is MNHEY, CDR2 SVGEGT, per germline. This CDR3 comprises 16 residues. V was cut by 8 bases and J by 0 bases, with 20 bases left in between. The CDR3 loop reads CASAPQQLGSSYEQYF. In DNA, the CDR3 is TGTGCCAGCGCCCCGCAACAACTAGGGAGCTCCTACGAGCAGTACTTC.

There are many counts of this clonotype. This chain links TRBV4-1 with TRBJ2-7, with a tentative D call TRBD1 (6 bases). The CDR3 covers 15 residues. Germline V gene data show CDR1 as MGHRA and CDR2 as YSYEKL. V lost 2 bases to trimming and J lost 3 bases, with 14 bases between them. In DNA form, the CDR3 reads TGCGCCAGCAGCCAATACCTTGACAGGAACTACGAGCAGTACTTC. Protein: CASSQYLDRNYEQYF.

The sample holds one count of this clonotype. The missing conserved phenylalanine or tryptophan at the end of this CDR3 makes a read error likely. It is unclear where the CDR3 begins or ends on the DNA, so no DNA is shown, and the CDR3 is as TCRdb lists it. The chain uses TRBV10-3 and TRBJ1-6. Germline CDR1 reads ENHRY; CDR2 reads SYGVKD. The CDR3 length equals 9 residues, ends included. This CDR3 is CAISEPRLV.

This rearrangement joins TRBV10-2 to TRBJ2-7; D is possibly TRBD1 (6 bases). V was cut by 3 bases and J by 2 bases, with 14 bases left in between. This CDR3 region has 15 residues. Germline CDR1 WSHSY, CDR2 SAAADI. CDR3 nucleotide sequence: TGCGCCAGCAGTGAAACAGGGACATCGACCTACGAGCAGTACTTC. Its translation is CASSETGTSTYEQYF.

As regards this clonotype: A much larger clone differs from this one at a single base, so this may be a read error. The chain couples TRBV7-3 to TRBJ2-5, with D perhaps matching TRBD1 or TRBD2 (6 bases each). The CDR3 spans 20 residues. The germline CDR1 and CDR2 sequences are SGHTA and FQGTGA. The CDR3 loop reads CASSQVRTGTSAGEEETQYF. CDR3 DNA: TGCGCCAGCAGCCAAGTCCGAACGGGGACATCGGCAGGGGAGGAAGAGACCCAGTACTTC.

With regard to this clonotype: Since a much larger clone is just one base distant, this may be a read error. V is TRBV5-8 and J is TRBJ2-2; D is unclear. This CDR3 has 14 amino acids. Germline V gene data show CDR1 as SGHTS and CDR2 as YDEGEE. The CDR3 reads CVSSWTRDTGELFF. The DNA for the CDR3 is TGTGTCAGCAGCTGGACCCGAGACACCGGGGAGCTGTTTTTT.

Ten or more counts support this clonotype. The chain carries TRBV24-1 and TRBJ2-3, with no clear D. The CDR3 has 12 residues. Germline CDR1 KGHDR, CDR2 SFDVKD. V lost 2 bases to trimming and J lost 7 bases, with 6 bases between them. CDR3 bases: TGTGCCACCAGTGATTCCTTCAATACGCAGTATTTT. Its translation is CATSDSFNTQYF.

The rearrangement links TRBV7-6 to TRBJ2-5, with 9 bases aligning to TRBD2. The length of the CDR3 is 15 residues. Per germline, CDR1 SGHVS and CDR2 FNYEAQ. J was trimmed by 7 bases and V by 1 base; bases with no gene match: 7. The CDR3 reads CASSLGTFSGGTQYF. In DNA, the CDR3 is TGTGCCAGCAGCTTAGGAACCTTTAGCGGGGGGACCCAGTACTTC.

The chain employs TRBV20-1 and TRBJ2-7; 12 nucleotides match TRBD2. The DNA end is more similar to TRBJ2-5, so the J call may be wrong. The CDR3 has 15 amino acids. The germline V gene encodes CDR1 DFQATT and CDR2 SNEGSKA (reference sequence). This CDR3 is CSAHPGTSGLQTQYF. The DNA for the CDR3 is TGCAGTGCCCACCCCGGGACTAGCGGGTTACAGACCCAGTACTTC.

At least ten counts were recorded for this clonotype. J is TRBJ1-2 and V is TRBV20-1, with D perhaps TRBD1 (5 bases). The CDR3 length is 13 residues. V lost 1 base to trimming and J lost 4 bases, with 10 bases between them. Germline V gives CDR1 DFQATT, CDR2 SNEGSKA (reference sequence). In nucleotides, the CDR3 is TGCAGTGCTAGAGCTGGGGCATTCTATGGCTACACCTTC. It yields the protein CSARAGAFYGYTF.

This chain links TRBV19 with TRBJ2-7; maybe TRBD1 (8 bases). The CDR3 length is 16 residues. V was cut by 5 bases and J by 1 base, with 18 bases left in between. Germline loops: CDR1 LNHDA, CDR2 SQIVND (reference sequence). CDR3 DNA: TGTGCCAGTAGTCAACAGGGGGGGGGACTTTCCTACGAGCAGTACTTC. Its translation: CASSQQGGGLSYEQYF.

This clonotype was detected many times. This chain links TRBV2 with TRBJ1-5; 11 bases map to TRBD1. The CDR3 spans 16 residues. J was trimmed by 6 bases and V by 1 base; bases with no gene match: 5. CDR1 and CDR2 (germline): SNHLY, FYNNEI. CDR3 nucleotide sequence: TGTGCCAGCAGTGAAGACGGGACAGGGGGTGGTCAGCCCCAGCATTTT. Translated: CASSEDGTGGGQPQHF.

The DNA of the CDR3 is TGTGCCAGTACTGCGGTCCCTGGGCGGAACACCGGGGAGCTGTTTTTT. Translated: CASTAVPGRNTGELFF. This chain links TRBV6-5 with TRBJ2-2; no clear D. The CDR3 spans 16 residues. Trimming removed 9 bases at V and 1 base at J, with 18 bases between. Germline CDR1 and CDR2: MNHEY and SVGAGI.

This chain uses TRBV2 with TRBJ2-5; D may correspond to TRBD1 or TRBD2 (5 bases each). The CDR3 spans 13 residues. Germline assignment: CDR1 SNHLY and CDR2 FYNNEI. V dropped 8 bases and J dropped 3 bases, with 13 bases sitting between them. The CDR3 DNA reads TGTGCCAGCTACCGGGACCCAAAAGAGACCCAGTACTTC. This codes for CASYRDPKETQYF.

The table lists this clonotype with many counts. The chain has TRBV6-5 and TRBJ1-4; the D is unclear. Germline CDR1 is MNHEY and CDR2 is SVGAGI. Deletions cut 6 bases from V and 7 bases from J, with 12 bases between. This CDR3 is built from 13 residues. The CDR3 DNA reads as TGTGCCAGCAGAGCCGGGTGGAGTGAAAAACTGTTTTTT. Protein sequence: CASRAGWSEKLFF.